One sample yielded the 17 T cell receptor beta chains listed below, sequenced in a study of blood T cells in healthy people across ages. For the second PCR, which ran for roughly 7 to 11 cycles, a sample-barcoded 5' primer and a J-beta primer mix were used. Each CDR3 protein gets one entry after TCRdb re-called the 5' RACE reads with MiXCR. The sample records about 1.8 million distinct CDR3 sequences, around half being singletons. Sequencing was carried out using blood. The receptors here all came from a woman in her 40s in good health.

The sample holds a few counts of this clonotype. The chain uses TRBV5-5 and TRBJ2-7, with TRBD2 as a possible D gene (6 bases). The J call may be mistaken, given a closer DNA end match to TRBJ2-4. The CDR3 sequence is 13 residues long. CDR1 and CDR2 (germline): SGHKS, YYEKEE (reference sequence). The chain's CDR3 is CASSSGLTNIQYF. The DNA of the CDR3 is TGTGCCAGCAGTTCGGGACTCACAAACATTCAGTACTTC.

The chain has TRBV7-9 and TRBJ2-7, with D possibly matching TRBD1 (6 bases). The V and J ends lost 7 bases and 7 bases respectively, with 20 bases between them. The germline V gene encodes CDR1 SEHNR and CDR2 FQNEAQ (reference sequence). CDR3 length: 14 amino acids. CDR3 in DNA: TGTGCCAGCACCAACGGACAGTATGAGGAGGAGCAGTACTTC. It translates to CASTNGQYEEEQYF. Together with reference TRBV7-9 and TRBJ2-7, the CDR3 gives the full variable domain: DTGVSQNPRHKITKRGQNVTFRCDPISEHNRLYWYRQTLGQGPEFLTYFQNEAQLEKSRLLSDRFSAERPKGSFSTLEIQRTEQGDSAMYLCASTNGQYEEEQYFGPGTRLTVT.

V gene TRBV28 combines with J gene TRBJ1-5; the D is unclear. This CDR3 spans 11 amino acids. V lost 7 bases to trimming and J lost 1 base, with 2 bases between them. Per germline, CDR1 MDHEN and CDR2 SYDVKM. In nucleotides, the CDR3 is TGTGCCAGCAAAAGCAATCAGCCCCAGCATTTT. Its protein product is CASKSNQPQHF.

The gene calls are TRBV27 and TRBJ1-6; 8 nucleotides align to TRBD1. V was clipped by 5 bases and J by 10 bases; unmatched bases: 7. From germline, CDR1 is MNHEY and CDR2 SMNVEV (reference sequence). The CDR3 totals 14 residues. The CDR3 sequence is CASSPPDRASPLHF. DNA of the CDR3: TGTGCCAGCAGTCCACCGGACAGGGCCTCACCCCTCCACTTT.

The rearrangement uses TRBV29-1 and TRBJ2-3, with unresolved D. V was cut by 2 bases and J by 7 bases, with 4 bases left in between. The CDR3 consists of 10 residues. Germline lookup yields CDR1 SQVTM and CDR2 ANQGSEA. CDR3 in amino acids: CSVESYTQYF. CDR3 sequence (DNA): TGCAGCGTTGAAAGTTATACGCAGTATTTT.

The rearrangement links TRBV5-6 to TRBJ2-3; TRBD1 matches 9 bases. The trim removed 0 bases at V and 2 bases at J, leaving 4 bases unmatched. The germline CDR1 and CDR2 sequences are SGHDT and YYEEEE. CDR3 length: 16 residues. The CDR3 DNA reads TGTGCCAGCAGCTTGGGCGGGACAGGGTACACAGATACGCAGTATTTT. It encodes CASSLGGTGYTDTQYF.

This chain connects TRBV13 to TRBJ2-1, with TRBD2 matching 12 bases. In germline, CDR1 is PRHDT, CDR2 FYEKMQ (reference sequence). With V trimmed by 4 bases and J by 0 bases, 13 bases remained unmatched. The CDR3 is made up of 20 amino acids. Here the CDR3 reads CASSSPSGGAHNSSYNEQFF. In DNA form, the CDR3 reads TGTGCCAGCAGCTCCCCTAGCGGGGGGGCCCATAACAGCTCCTACAATGAGCAGTTCTTC.

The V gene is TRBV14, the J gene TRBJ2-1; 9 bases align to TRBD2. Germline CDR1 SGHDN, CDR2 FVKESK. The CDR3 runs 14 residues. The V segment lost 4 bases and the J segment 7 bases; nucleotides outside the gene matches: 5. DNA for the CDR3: TGTGCCAGCAGCCTTCGGACTAGCGTTAATGAGCAGTTCTTC. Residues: CASSLRTSVNEQFF. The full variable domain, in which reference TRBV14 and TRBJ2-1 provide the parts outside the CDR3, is EAGVTQFPSHSVIEKGQTVTLRCDPISGHDNLYWYRRVMGKEIKFLLHFVKESKQDESGMPNNRFLAERTGGTYSTLKVQPAELEDSGVYFCASSLRTSVNEQFFGPGTRLTVL.

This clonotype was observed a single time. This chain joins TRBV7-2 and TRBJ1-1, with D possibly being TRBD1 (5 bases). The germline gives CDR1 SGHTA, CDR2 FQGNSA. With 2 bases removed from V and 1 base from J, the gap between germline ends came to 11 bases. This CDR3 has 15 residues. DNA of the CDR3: TGTGCCAGCAGCTTAAGGGGAAAAGAGAACACTGAAGCTTTCTTT. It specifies CASSLRGKENTEAFF.

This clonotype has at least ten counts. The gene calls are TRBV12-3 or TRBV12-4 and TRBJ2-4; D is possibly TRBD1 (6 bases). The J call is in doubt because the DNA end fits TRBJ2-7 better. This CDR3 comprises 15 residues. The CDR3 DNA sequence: TGTGCCAGCAGCCCAACAGGGTATCCTGGTAGCGAGCAGTACTTC. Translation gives CASSPTGYPGSEQYF.

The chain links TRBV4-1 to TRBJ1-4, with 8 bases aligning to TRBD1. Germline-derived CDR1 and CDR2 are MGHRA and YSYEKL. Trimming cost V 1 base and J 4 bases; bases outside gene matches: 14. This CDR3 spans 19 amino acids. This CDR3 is CASSQAVGQGQGSNEKLFF. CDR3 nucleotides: TGCGCCAGCAGCCAAGCAGTCGGACAGGGACAAGGAAGTAATGAAAAACTGTTTTTT.

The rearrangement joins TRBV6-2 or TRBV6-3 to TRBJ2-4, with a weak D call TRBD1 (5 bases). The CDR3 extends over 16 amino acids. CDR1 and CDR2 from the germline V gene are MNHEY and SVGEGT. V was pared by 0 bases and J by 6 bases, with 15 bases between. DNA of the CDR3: TGTGCCAGCAGTTACTCGATGGCAGGGTATGGAAACATTCAGTACTTC. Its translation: CASSYSMAGYGNIQYF.

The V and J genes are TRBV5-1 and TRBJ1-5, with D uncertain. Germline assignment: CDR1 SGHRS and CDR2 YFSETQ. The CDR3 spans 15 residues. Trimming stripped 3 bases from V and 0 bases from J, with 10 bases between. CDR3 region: CASSSDGFSNQPQHF. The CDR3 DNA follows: TGCGCCAGCAGCTCGGACGGATTTAGCAATCAGCCCCAGCATTTT. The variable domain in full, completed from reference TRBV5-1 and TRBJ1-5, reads KAGVTQTPRYLIKTRGQQVTLSCSPISGHRSVSWYQQTPGQGLQFLFEYFSETQRNKGNFPGRFSGRQFSNSRSEMNVSTLELGDSALYLCASSSDGFSNQPQHFGDGTRLSIL.

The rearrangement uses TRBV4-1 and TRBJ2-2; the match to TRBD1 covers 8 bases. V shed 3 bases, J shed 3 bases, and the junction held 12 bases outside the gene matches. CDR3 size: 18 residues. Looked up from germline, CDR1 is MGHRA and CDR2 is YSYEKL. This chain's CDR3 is CASSHPSSTGAHTGELFF. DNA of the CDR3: TGCGCCAGCAGCCATCCCTCCTCGACAGGGGCACACACCGGGGAGCTGTTTTTT.

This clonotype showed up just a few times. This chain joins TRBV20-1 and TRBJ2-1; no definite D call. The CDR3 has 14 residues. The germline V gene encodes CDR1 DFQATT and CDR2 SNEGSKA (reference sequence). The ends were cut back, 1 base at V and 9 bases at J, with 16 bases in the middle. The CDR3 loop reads CSARGQVFHIEQFF. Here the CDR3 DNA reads TGCAGTGCTAGAGGGCAGGTCTTTCATATTGAGCAGTTCTTC.

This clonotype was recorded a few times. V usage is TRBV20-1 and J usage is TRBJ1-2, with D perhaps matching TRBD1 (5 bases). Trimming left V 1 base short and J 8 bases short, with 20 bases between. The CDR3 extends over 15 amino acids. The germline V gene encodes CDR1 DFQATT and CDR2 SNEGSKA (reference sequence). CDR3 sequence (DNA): TGCAGTGCTAGAGGAAACGGCAGGGATGTGTGGGGCTACACCTTC. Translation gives CSARGNGRDVWGYTF.

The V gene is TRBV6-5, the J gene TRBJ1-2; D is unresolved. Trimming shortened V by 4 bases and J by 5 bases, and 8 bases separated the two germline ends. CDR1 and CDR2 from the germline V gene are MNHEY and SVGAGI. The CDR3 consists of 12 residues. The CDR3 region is CASSSQEYGYTF. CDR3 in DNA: TGTGCCAGCAGTTCCCAGGAGTATGGCTACACCTTC.